The 31 T cell receptor beta chains below come from one sample, sequenced in a study of T cell responses to AZD1222 COVID-19 vaccine (dated by TCRdb to about 2021). The receptor library was made with the immunoSEQ multiplex PCR assay. TCRdb mirrors the immuneACCESS table, restricted to in-frame sequences. Some clones are absent from its copies; in checked studies, under half trace to an unresolved V gene, and the reason for the others is unknown. The sample data list roughly 150,000 clones, and more than 90% of these were observed just once. The top ten hold approximately 1.4% of the sample. The sample's time point, from its label and the paper: about 28 days (+/-7) after the second vaccine dose. Material: peripheral blood, obtained 28 days after the second AZD1222 dose. All receptors derive from an adult who received the AZD1222 COVID-19 vaccine.

This chain joins TRBV6-5 and TRBJ2-7, with D possibly matching TRBD2 (6 bases). Germline V gives CDR1 MNHEY, CDR2 SVGAGI. The CDR3 loop spans 12 amino acids. With 4 bases removed from V and 12 bases from J, the gap between germline ends came to 16 bases. Here the CDR3 DNA reads TGTGCCAGCAGTTCCTCGGAGGGCCAGATGTACTTC. Translation gives CASSSSEGQMYF.

This chain connects TRBV28 to TRBJ2-3; D might be TRBD2 (5 bases). V was clipped by 6 bases and J by 1 base, with 17 bases between them. This CDR3 contains 16 residues. Per germline, CDR1 MDHEN and CDR2 SYDVKM. The CDR3 region has the DNA TGTGCCAGCAGGCGGACTGGGCGAGGCGGCACAGATACGCAGTATTTT. It translates to CASRRTGRGGTDTQYF.

This chain links TRBV6-6 with TRBJ2-1, with D perhaps matching TRBD1 or TRBD2 (5 bases each). Per germline, CDR1 MNHNY and CDR2 SVGAGI (reference sequence). The CDR3 length is 16 residues. The V gene lost 1 base and the J gene lost 4 bases, with 14 bases spanning the gap. The CDR3 spells CASSYLGDGFYNEQFF. CDR3 coding DNA: TGTGCCAGCAGTTACTTGGGGGACGGTTTTTACAATGAGCAGTTCTTC.

This rearrangement joins TRBV6-6 to TRBJ1-4; D might be TRBD1 (5 bases). Trimming removed 11 bases at V and 3 bases at J, with 19 bases between. This CDR3 comprises 15 residues. From germline, CDR1 is MNHNY and CDR2 SVGAGI (reference sequence). The DNA for the CDR3 is TGTGCCGTAGGAACGAGCAGGGCAGCTAATGAAAAACTGTTTTTT. This encodes CAVGTSRAANEKLFF.

This clone was picked up one time. The J gene is TRBJ2-1, the V gene TRBV27; 11 bases fit TRBD2. This CDR3 is 17 amino acids long. J was trimmed by 5 bases and V by 6 bases; bases with no gene match: 12. Germline lookup yields CDR1 MNHEY and CDR2 SMNVEV (reference sequence). The CDR3 coding sequence is TGTGCCAGCAGCTACACCAAGACTAGCGGGAACAACAATGAGCAGTTCTTC. It encodes CASSYTKTSGNNNEQFF.

This chain uses TRBV18 with TRBJ1-5; no firm D call. The CDR3 contains 15 residues. The germline V gene has CDR1 KGHSH and CDR2 LQKENI. Between the trimmed V and J ends, which lost 3 bases and 3 bases, there was a span of 12 bases. This CDR3 reads CASSPSRDYNQPQHF. The DNA for the CDR3 is TGTGCCAGCTCACCCAGTCGGGATTACAATCAGCCCCAGCATTTT.

The V gene is TRBV18, the J gene TRBJ1-1; D uncertain. The CDR3 runs 15 residues. Germline values: CDR1 KGHSH, CDR2 LQKENI. V was shortened by 2 bases and J by 1 base, with 11 bases between the two germline ends. CDR3 bases: TGTGCCAGCTCACCAGCAGTCCGGAGGAACACTGAAGCTTTCTTT. Protein product: CASSPAVRRNTEAFF.

J is TRBJ2-7 and V is TRBV5-1, with a possible D match to TRBD2 (5 bases). There are 14 residues in the CDR3. V was clipped by 1 base and J by 5 bases, with 13 bases between them. CDR1 is SGHRS and CDR2 is YFSETQ in the germline V gene. The CDR3 sequence: CASSLPEAGNEQYF. CDR3 DNA sequence: TGCGCCAGCAGCTTGCCGGAGGCCGGAAACGAGCAGTACTTC.

This chain links TRBV7-8 with TRBJ1-5; 9 bases are shared with TRBD1. The CDR3 is 17 residues long. Germline V gene data show CDR1 as SGHVS and CDR2 as FQNEAQ. Germline trimming cut 5 bases from V and 4 bases from J; bases unmatched to any gene: 12. The CDR3 is CASSSVRDRDQNQPQHF. The CDR3 DNA sequence: TGTGCCAGCAGCAGCGTCCGGGACAGGGACCAAAATCAGCCCCAGCATTTT.

This rearrangement joins TRBV6-2 or TRBV6-3 to TRBJ2-1; a weak D match, TRBD2 (7 bases). Trimming took off 5 bases at V and 8 bases at J, with 19 bases between the two ends. The CDR3 is made up of 15 amino acids. CDR1 is MNHEY and CDR2 is SVGEGT in the germline V gene. The CDR3 loop reads CASSQGREGSDEQFF. Written as DNA, the CDR3 is TGTGCCAGCAGTCAGGGGAGGGAGGGCTCTGATGAGCAGTTCTTC.

DNA of the CDR3: TGTGCCAGCAGCGCCGGGGGGGTAGATACGCAGTATTTT. As protein: CASSAGGVDTQYF. The rearrangement links TRBV9 to TRBJ2-3; TRBD2 matches at 8 bases. The CDR3 runs to 13 residues. V was clipped by 3 bases and J by 5 bases; unmatched bases: 2. Germline V gives CDR1 SGDLS, CDR2 YYNGEE. The full variable domain, its missing parts supplied by reference TRBV9 and TRBJ2-3, is DSGVTQTPKHLITATGQRVTLRCSPRSGDLSVYWYQQSLDQGLQFLIQYYNGEERAKGNILERFSAQQFPDLHSELNLSSLELGDSALYFCASSAGGVDTQYFGPGTRLTVL.

Turning to this clone: Other DNA sequences in this specimen translate into the identical CDR3. This chain links TRBV2 with TRBJ2-2; no reliable D call. The germline V and J ends were trimmed by 4 bases and 5 bases, with 5 bases remaining between them. Per germline, CDR1 SNHLY and CDR2 FYNNEI. The CDR3 extends over 12 amino acids. For the CDR3, the DNA is TGTGCCAGCAGTGTTGGGACCGGGGAGCTGTTTTTT. This translates into CASSVGTGELFF.

V and J are TRBV5-1 and TRBJ2-7, with D perhaps TRBD1 (6 bases). V dropped 4 bases and J dropped 2 bases, with 16 bases sitting between them. Germline V gene sequence: CDR1 SGHRS, CDR2 YFSETQ. The CDR3 consists of 15 residues. Here the CDR3 DNA reads TGCGCCAGCAGCGTAGACAGGACCTTCACCTACGAGCAGTACTTC. Translation: CASSVDRTFTYEQYF.

V gene TRBV14 combines with J gene TRBJ1-1; D remains ambiguous. The CDR3 runs 13 residues. Germline V lookup: CDR1 SGHDN, CDR2 FVKESK. V was trimmed by 1 base and J by 6 bases, leaving 9 bases between them. The DNA of the CDR3 is TGTGCCAGCAGCCAAGTTTGGGCAGCTGAAGCTTTCTTT. Its translation is CASSQVWAAEAFF.

The V and J genes are TRBV30 and TRBJ1-6, with 11 bases aligning to TRBD1. Per germline, CDR1 GTSNPN and CDR2 SVGIG (reference sequence). V shed 1 base, J shed 10 bases, and the junction held 3 bases outside the gene matches. The CDR3 has 14 amino acids. The DNA of the CDR3 is TGTGCCTGGAGTGGGGACAGGGGGATGTCACCCCTCCACTTT. Amino acid sequence: CAWSGDRGMSPLHF. Filled out from reference TRBV30 and TRBJ1-6, the complete variable domain reads SQTIHQWPATLVQPVGSPLSLECTVEGTSNPNLYWYRQAAGRGLQLLFYSVGIGQISSEVPQNLSASRPQDRQFILSSKKLLLSDSGFYLCAWSGDRGMSPLHFGNGTRLTVT.

This chain connects TRBV7-8 to TRBJ1-5; D is unresolved. V lost 2 bases, J lost 0 bases, and 8 bases lay in between. This CDR3 is built from 15 residues. Germline CDR1 and CDR2: SGHVS and FQNEAQ. The CDR3 spells CASSLRRDSNQPQHF. Written as DNA, the CDR3 is TGTGCCAGCAGCTTAAGGCGGGATAGCAATCAGCCCCAGCATTTT.

This chain joins TRBV11-2 and TRBJ2-5; 13 bases fit TRBD2. V dropped 7 bases and J dropped 4; count of bases not matched to a gene: 6. CDR1 is SGHAT and CDR2 is FQNNGV in the germline V gene. The CDR3 runs to 15 residues. Written as DNA, the CDR3 is TGTGCCAGCACGGCACTAGCGGGGGGGCTAGAGACCCAGTACTTC. Encoded protein: CASTALAGGLETQYF.

The table lists this clone with a few counts. This chain links TRBV5-1 with TRBJ2-2, with D tentatively TRBD1 (5 bases). Germline V lookup: CDR1 SGHRS, CDR2 YFSETQ. The CDR3 covers 15 residues. V lost 4 bases, J lost 6 bases, and 16 bases lay in between. The CDR3 region has the DNA TGCGCCAGCAGCCTGACAGACCACTATGCCGGGGAGCTGTTTTTT. It codes for CASSLTDHYAGELFF.

The V gene is TRBV13, the J gene TRBJ2-2; 8 bases line up with TRBD2. This CDR3 region has 14 residues. The V gene's germline CDR1 is PRHDT and CDR2 FYEKMQ (reference sequence). With V trimmed by 8 bases and J by 7 bases, 9 bases remained unmatched. This CDR3 is CASVQRESFGELFF. CDR3 coding DNA: TGTGCCAGCGTCCAGCGGGAGTCCTTCGGGGAGCTGTTTTTT.

In this sample, this clone turned up a few times. The gene calls are TRBV18 and TRBJ1-2; 8 bases fit TRBD1. J gave up 6 bases and V 5 bases, and 5 bases lay outside the gene matches. The CDR3 consists of 13 residues. CDR1 is KGHSH and CDR2 is LQKENI in the germline V gene. The CDR3 coding sequence is TGTGCCAGCTCATACTCACAGGGGGATGGCTACACCTTC. This sequence encodes CASSYSQGDGYTF.

The gene calls are TRBV12-3 or TRBV12-4 and TRBJ1-1; D remains unclear. Trimming pared 6 bases from V and 1 base from J, leaving 9 bases between. There are 13 residues in the CDR3. CDR3 amino acids: CASRDRANTEAFF. CDR3 bases: TGTGCCAGCAGGGACCGCGCGAACACTGAAGCTTTCTTT.

The count of this clone is one. The sample has other DNA sequences that encode this CDR3 too. The V call is TRBV28, the J call TRBJ1-1; D unclear. V lost 3 bases and J lost 5, with 4 bases in between. CDR1 is MDHEN and CDR2 is SYDVKM in the germline V gene. The CDR3 covers 11 residues. CDR3 in amino acids: CASSFRTEAFF. For the CDR3, the DNA is TGTGCCAGCAGTTTTAGGACTGAAGCTTTCTTT. The complete variable domain, with remaining parts taken from reference TRBV28 and TRBJ1-1, reads DVKVTQSSRYLVKRTGEKVFLECVQDMDHENMFWYRQDPGLGLRLIYFSYDVKMKEKGDIPEGYSVSREKKERFSLILESASTNQTSMYLCASSFRTEAFFGQGTRLTVV.

J is TRBJ2-5 and V is TRBV5-5; perhaps TRBD2 as D (5 bases). The CDR3 length is 15 residues. Trimming pared 4 bases from V and 0 bases from J, leaving 13 bases between. The V gene's germline CDR1 is SGHKS and CDR2 YYEKEE (reference sequence). CDR3 in DNA: TGTGCCAGCAGCCCCGGAGCACTAGACCAAGAGACCCAGTACTTC. Its protein product is CASSPGALDQETQYF.

V and J are TRBV2 and TRBJ2-2; tentative D call: TRBD2 (5 bases). Germline values: CDR1 SNHLY, CDR2 FYNNEI. This CDR3 is built from 13 residues. V shed 4 bases and J shed 7 bases, with 10 bases lying between them. The chain's CDR3 is CASSGEGIGELFF. For the CDR3, the DNA is TGTGCCAGCAGTGGTGAGGGCATCGGGGAGCTGTTTTTT.

In DNA, the CDR3 is TGTGCCACCAGCAGACGGACAGGGACAGATACGCAGTATTTT. Amino acids: CATSRRTGTDTQYF. The V call is TRBV15, the J call TRBJ2-3, with 8 bases fitting TRBD1. The CDR3 is made up of 14 amino acids. From germline, CDR1 is LNHNV and CDR2 YYDKDF (reference sequence). The V and J ends lost 2 bases and 3 bases, in that order; junction bases with no gene match: 1. The full variable domain, rest sourced from reference TRBV15 and TRBJ2-3, is DAMVIQNPRYQVTQFGKPVTLSCSQTLNHNVMYWYQQKSSQAPKLLFHYYDKDFNNEADTPDNFQSRRPNTSFCFLDIRSPGLGDTAMYLCATSRRTGTDTQYFGPGTRLTVL.

The chain joins TRBV2 to TRBJ1-4; 7 positions agree with TRBD1. The germline CDR1 and CDR2 sequences are SNHLY and FYNNEI. V dropped 6 bases and J dropped 5; count of bases not matched to a gene: 9. The CDR3 totals 15 residues. The CDR3 DNA follows: TGTGCCAGCAGAACACAGGGGCGGTTAAATGAAAAACTGTTTTTT. It is translated as CASRTQGRLNEKLFF. The whole variable domain, remainder taken from reference TRBV2 and TRBJ1-4, is EPEVTQTPSHQVTQMGQEVILRCVPISNHLYFYWYRQILGQKVEFLVSFYNNEISEKSEIFDDQFSVERPDGSNFTLKIRSTKLEDSAMYFCASRTQGRLNEKLFFGSGTQLSVL.

The chain links TRBV10-2 to TRBJ2-2; 9 bases match TRBD2. V lost 3 bases and J lost 6; bases outside the gene matches: 8. CDR1 WSHSY and CDR2 SAAADI come from the germline V gene. The CDR3 has 16 amino acids. The DNA for the CDR3 is TGCGCCAGCAGTGACTATGGCGGGAGGGTCTCCGGGGAGCTGTTTTTT. Encoded protein: CASSDYGGRVSGELFF.

The rearrangement joins TRBV3-1 (or the pseudogene TRBV3-2) to TRBJ2-6, with TRBD2 matching over 7 bases. The junction had 15 bases not matched to a gene; V was cut back by 0 bases and J by 4 bases. The CDR3 extends over 20 amino acids. Germline V gene lookup returns CDR1 LGHDT and CDR2 YNNKEL (reference sequence). DNA of the CDR3: TGTGCCAGCAGCCAAGATCGGGATAGCGGGCCCTCCCGGGGGGCCAACGTCCTGACTTTC. Amino acids: CASSQDRDSGPSRGANVLTF.

V is TRBV7-6 and J is TRBJ2-1, with TRBD1 identical over 10 bases. The germline V gene encodes CDR1 SGHVS and CDR2 FNYEAQ. This CDR3 spans 18 amino acids. V lost 0 bases, J lost 2 bases, and 7 bases stayed unmatched. CDR3 sequence: CASSLARRGQGTYNEQFF. DNA for the CDR3: TGTGCCAGCAGCTTAGCCCGCCGGGGACAGGGGACCTACAATGAGCAGTTCTTC.

A single count supports this clone. DNA of the CDR3: TGTGCCAGCAGCCCCCGAGGACAGGTGAATTCACCCCTCCACTTT. It yields the protein CASSPRGQVNSPLHF. This sequence joins TRBV9 and TRBJ1-6; 7 nucleotides line up with TRBD1. In germline, CDR1 is SGDLS, CDR2 YYNGEE. The CDR3 sequence is 15 residues long. The junction had 8 bases not matched to a gene; V was cut back by 4 bases and J by 7 bases.

CDR3 sequence: CASRTGTIRGTEAFF. In DNA, the CDR3 is TGTGCCAGCAGGACAGGAACGATTCGAGGAACTGAAGCTTTCTTT. This chain connects TRBV27 to TRBJ1-1; the D gene is possibly TRBD1 (6 bases). V shed 6 bases and J shed 5 bases, with 19 bases lying between them. Germline loops: CDR1 MNHEY, CDR2 SMNVEV (reference sequence). This CDR3 comprises 15 residues.